The 10 T cell receptor beta chains listed next were all sequenced from one sample in a study of T-cell reconstitution after alpha-beta-depleted transplantation in children. Preparation of the TCRbeta library used unique molecular identifiers. TCRdb recomputed calls from the PCR reads with MiXCR, one row per CDR3 protein. The sample carries over 150,000 distinct CDR3 sequences, roughly 7.1% recorded once. The source was PBMCs, collected before TCRalphabeta/CD19-depleted stem cell transplant. These receptors were collected from a boy aged 2 to 9 with acute lymphoblastic leukemia, due to receive a stem cell transplant.

This clonotype was recorded a few times. The chain has TRBV7-2 and TRBJ1-1; D is undetermined. V dropped 3 bases and J dropped 5 bases, with 13 bases sitting between them. The CDR3 is 14 residues long. CDR1 and CDR2 (germline): SGHTA, FQGNSA. This chain's CDR3 is CASSFVEGGTEAFF. CDR3 bases: TGTGCCAGCAGCTTCGTGGAGGGAGGGACTGAAGCTTTCTTT.

This clonotype was counted at least ten times. V is TRBV28 and J is TRBJ1-2; TRBD1 matches 11 bases. The CDR3 consists of 15 residues. Germline V lookup: CDR1 MDHEN, CDR2 SYDVKM. Germline trimming cut 8 bases from V and 5 bases from J; bases unmatched to any gene: 10. In DNA, the CDR3 is TGTGCCAGCCTACCAGCTGGGACAGGGGGGTATGGCTACACCTTC. It encodes CASLPAGTGGYGYTF.

In its sample, this clonotype was seen many times. V gene TRBV28 combines with J gene TRBJ2-1; 7 bases map to TRBD2. The trim removed 4 bases at V and 2 bases at J, leaving 2 bases unmatched. The CDR3 totals 14 residues. Germline V gene sequence: CDR1 MDHEN, CDR2 SYDVKM. Here the CDR3 DNA reads TGTGCCAGCAGTTACGCGGGGGCCTACAATGAGCAGTTCTTC. It specifies CASSYAGAYNEQFF. Combining the CDR3 with reference TRBV28 and TRBJ2-1 gives the whole variable domain DVKVTQSSRYLVKRTGEKVFLECVQDMDHENMFWYRQDPGLGLRLIYFSYDVKMKEKGDIPEGYSVSREKKERFSLILESASTNQTSMYLCASSYAGAYNEQFFGPGTRLTVL.

The table lists this clonotype with many counts. This chain joins TRBV28 and TRBJ2-7; D unresolved. Trimming cost V 1 base and J 4 bases, with 17 bases left between them. Germline CDR1 is MDHEN and CDR2 is SYDVKM. The CDR3 sequence is 16 residues long. CDR3 sequence reads: CASSLYVGPQSYEQYF. The CDR3 DNA sequence: TGTGCCAGCAGTTTATATGTAGGCCCCCAATCTTACGAGCAGTACTTC.

This clonotype was seen only a few times. The V gene is TRBV27, the J gene TRBJ1-4; the D is unclear. Germline CDR1 reads MNHEY; CDR2 reads SMNVEV (reference sequence). The CDR3 length is 13 residues. Trimming left V 5 bases short and J 8 bases short, with 12 bases between. CDR3 DNA: TGTGCCAGCAGTGGACTACTCGGGGAAAAACTGTTTTTT. Translating gives CASSGLLGEKLFF.

There are a few counts of this clonotype. V and J are TRBV7-2 and TRBJ2-6, with D hard to call. V dropped 3 bases and J dropped 1 base, with 4 bases sitting between them. CDR1 SGHTA and CDR2 FQGNSA come from the germline V gene. The CDR3 loop spans 14 amino acids. The CDR3 nucleotides are TGTGCCAGCAGCTTTGGTTCTGGGGCCAACGTCCTGACTTTC. Translated: CASSFGSGANVLTF.

This chain joins TRBV4-2 and TRBJ2-3, with 8 bases lining up with TRBD1. Germline CDR1 LGHNA, CDR2 YNFKEQ. Unmatched junction bases numbered 10, after V lost 1 base and J lost 4 bases. The CDR3 runs to 17 residues. The CDR3 DNA is TGTGCCAGCAGCCAAGTGGGCAGGGGGCTCACACCAGATACGCAGTATTTT. Translated: CASSQVGRGLTPDTQYF.

This clonotype was recorded at least ten times. The chain couples TRBV7-9 to TRBJ1-2; D is undetermined. The CDR3 contains 13 residues. CDR1 is SEHNR and CDR2 is FQNEAQ in the germline V gene (reference sequence). With 5 bases removed from V and 4 bases from J, the gap between germline ends came to 11 bases. CDR3 DNA sequence: TGTGCCAGCAGCCTGGGGATTCTCTATGGCTACACCTTC. This encodes CASSLGILYGYTF.

This clonotype was observed at least ten times. The chain has TRBV27 and TRBJ1-1; 9 positions match TRBD1. The length of the CDR3 is 14 residues. J was trimmed by 1 base and V by 5 bases; bases with no gene match: 2. Germline V lookup: CDR1 MNHEY, CDR2 SMNVEV (reference sequence). The CDR3 loop is CASSMGQGNTEAFF. CDR3 nucleotide sequence: TGTGCCAGCAGTATGGGACAGGGGAACACTGAAGCTTTCTTT.

In this sample, this clonotype turned up many times. The chain employs TRBV30 and TRBJ2-7; D unresolved. Germline CDR1 is GTSNPN and CDR2 is SVGIG (reference sequence). V was pared by 0 bases and J by 10 bases, with 10 bases between. The CDR3 sequence is 11 residues long. The CDR3 DNA reads TGTGCCTGGAGTGTTGGTGGAAGTCAGTACTTC. Its translation is CAWSVGGSQYF.